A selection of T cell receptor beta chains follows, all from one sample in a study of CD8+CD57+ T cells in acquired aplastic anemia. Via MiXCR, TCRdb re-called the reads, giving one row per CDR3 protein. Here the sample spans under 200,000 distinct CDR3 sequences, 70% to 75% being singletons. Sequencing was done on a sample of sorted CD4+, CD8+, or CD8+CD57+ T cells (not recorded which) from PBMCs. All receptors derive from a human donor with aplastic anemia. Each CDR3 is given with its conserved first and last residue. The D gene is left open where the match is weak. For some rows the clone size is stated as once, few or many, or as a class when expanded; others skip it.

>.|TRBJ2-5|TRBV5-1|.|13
CASSLAARETQYF
TGCGCCAGCAGCTTGGCCGCACGGGAGACCCAGTACTTC
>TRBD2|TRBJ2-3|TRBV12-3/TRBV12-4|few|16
CASSSLGLAGTDTQYF
TGTGCCAGCAGCTCCCTCGGACTAGCGGGCACAGATACGCAGTATTTT
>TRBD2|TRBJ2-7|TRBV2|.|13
CAATTSVTYEQYF
TGTGCCGCGACGACTAGCGTGACCTACGAGCAGTACTTC
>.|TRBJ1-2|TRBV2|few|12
CASSDSNYGYTF
TGTGCCAGCAGTGACAGCAACTATGGCTACACCTTC
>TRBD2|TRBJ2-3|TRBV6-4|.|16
CASSRGAGESTGTQYF
TGTGCCAGCTCACGGGGAGCGGGGGAAAGCACAGGTACGCAGTATTTT
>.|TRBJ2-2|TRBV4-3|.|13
CASSQDRVGELFF
TGCGCCAGCAGCCAAGATCGAGTCGGGGAGCTGTTTTTT
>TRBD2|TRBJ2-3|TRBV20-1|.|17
CSARSTGTSGGADTQYF
TGCAGTGCTAGATCCACCGGGACTAGCGGGGGGGCCGATACGCAGTATTTT
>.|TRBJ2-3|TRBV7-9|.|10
CASRLETQYF
TGTGCCAGCCGCCTTGAGACGCAGTATTTT
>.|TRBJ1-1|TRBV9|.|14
CASSVAPPNTEAFF
TGTGCCAGCAGCGTGGCCCCGCCGAACACTGAAGCTTTCTTT
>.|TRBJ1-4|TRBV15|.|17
CATSRVLSVVGQEKLFF
TGTGCCACCAGCAGAGTTCTTAGTGTGGTAGGACAGGAAAAACTGTTTTTT
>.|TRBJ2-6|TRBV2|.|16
CASSRDTGSGANVLTF
TGTGCCAGCAGTAGGGACACCGGCTCTGGGGCCAACGTCCTGACTTTC
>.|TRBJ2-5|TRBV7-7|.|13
CASSLGSLETQYF
TGTGCTAGCAGCTTGGGCAGTTTAGAGACCCAGTACTTC
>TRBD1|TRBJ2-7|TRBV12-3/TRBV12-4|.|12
CASSTAGTEGYF
TGTGCCAGCAGTACGGCCGGGACAGAAGGGTACTTC
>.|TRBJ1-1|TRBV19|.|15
CASSPRGEVNTEAFF
TGTGCCAGTAGCCCGAGGGGGGAGGTGAACACTGAAGCTTTCTTT
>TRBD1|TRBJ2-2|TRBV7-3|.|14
CASSRTGAGRELFF
TGTGCCAGCAGTCGGACAGGGGCGGGCAGGGAGCTGTTTTTT
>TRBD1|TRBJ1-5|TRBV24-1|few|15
CATGESGQGNQPQHF
TGTGCCACCGGAGAGTCAGGACAGGGGAATCAGCCCCAGCATTTT
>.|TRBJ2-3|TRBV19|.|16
CASSSPGHRDTDTQYF
TGTGCCAGTAGTTCCCCCGGGCACCGGGACACAGATACGCAGTATTTT
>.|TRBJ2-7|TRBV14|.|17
CASSQTTSSGDPYEQYF
TGTGCCAGCAGCCAAACCACTTCGTCAGGGGATCCCTACGAGCAGTACTTC
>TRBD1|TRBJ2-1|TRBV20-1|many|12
CSAGTGGNEQFF
TGCAGTGCCGGGACAGGGGGCAATGAGCAGTTCTTC
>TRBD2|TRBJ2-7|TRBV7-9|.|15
CASSLPGGESYGQHF
TGTGCCAGCAGCCTTCCGGGAGGGGAGTCCTACGGGCAGCACTTC
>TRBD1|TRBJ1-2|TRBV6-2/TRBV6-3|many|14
CASSYSTGGYGYTF
TGTGCCAGCAGTTACTCGACAGGGGGCTATGGCTACACCTTC
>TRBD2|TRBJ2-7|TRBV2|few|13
CASRRLAGPEQYF
TGTGCCAGCAGGAGGCTAGCGGGCCCGGAGCAGTACTTC
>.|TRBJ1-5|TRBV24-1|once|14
CASIRVERNQPQHF
TGTGCCTCAATTAGGGTCGAGCGCAATCAGCCCCAGCATTTT
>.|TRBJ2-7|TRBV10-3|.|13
CAISQTDSYEQYF
TGTGCCATCAGTCAGACGGACTCCTACGAGCAGTACTTC
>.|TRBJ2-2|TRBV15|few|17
CATSRDRGPTNTGELFF
TGTGCCACCAGCAGAGATCGGGGGCCAACGAACACCGGGGAGCTGTTTTTT
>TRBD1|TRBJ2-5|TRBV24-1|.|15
CATSDRQGAGETQYF
TGTGCCACCAGTGATCGACAGGGGGCCGGGGAGACCCAGTACTTC
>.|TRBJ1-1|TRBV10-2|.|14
CARSERLWGTEAFF
TGCGCCAGGAGTGAAAGACTCTGGGGCACTGAAGCTTTCTTT
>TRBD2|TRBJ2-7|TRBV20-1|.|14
CSAHPAGTIYEQYF
TGCAGTGCCCACCCGGCCGGGACTATCTACGAGCAGTACTTC